This T cell receptor (beta chain) was captured by sequencing in a study of T-cell reconstitution after alpha-beta-depleted transplantation in children (dated by TCRdb to 2015 to 2016). Background on the whole study: Using TCR repertoire profiling, the study quantitatively followed how T-cell immune reconstitution unfolded in children after TCRalphabeta/CD19-depleted allogeneic hematopoietic cell transplantation.

Libraries were made using PCR. Sequencing relied on an Illumina HiSeq 2500. TCR libraries were prepared with molecular barcoding, using unique molecular identifiers to normalize TCRbeta repertoire quantification. In-frame beta chains were kept once TCRdb had trimmed the public reads at Q25 with fastp and called clones with MiXCR. Rows with one shared CDR3 protein collapse into an entry with the most common genes and DNA. For this sample there are about 600,000 distinct CDR3 sequences; 10% to 15% appear just once. Around 2% of the sample goes to the ten largest clones. Findings and caveats that apply to the study as a whole: Apparently early alphabetaT-cell count recovery about two months after transplant reportedly relied on only several hundred rapidly expanded clones derived from non-depleted graft cells. The frequencies of hyperexpanded clones fell over the following months, and after one year, T-cell counts and TCRbeta diversity were mostly attributed to newly produced T cells. In some patients, the high TCRbeta diversity seen at day 60 was put down to recipient T cells and intrathymic progenitors that had survived conditioning.

There are 16 amino acids in the CDR3, from cysteine to phenylalanine inclusive. Solely the CDR3 DNA is kept, with 48 bases framed from the first base. This clonotype occurred a few times. Its antigen is currently not known. No base-level quality is on record; no much larger clone is a single base apart. What the treatment or condition label conveys for this sample: allogeneic hematopoietic cell transplantation with graft depleted of TCRalphabeta T cells and CD19 B cells. The children who served as transplant recipients had been given grafts of TCRalphabeta/CD19-depleted allogeneic hematopoietic cells.

Sequencing used PBMCs, mostly from graft donor cells, obtained 360 days after TCRalphabeta/CD19-depleted stem cell transplant. The sequence was obtained from a male patient aged 10 to 17 who had a stem cell transplant for acute myeloid leukemia, so the T cells may come from the graft donor. The chain is made from TRBV21-1 and TRBJ2-1; the table's D call, TRBD2, was not checked against the DNA. TRBV21-1 is a pseudogene locus. The sequenced DNA is TGTGCCAGCAGCAATTTGACTAGCGGGAGTACGAATGAGCAGTTCTTC. This gives the protein CASSNLTSGSTNEQFF.